This T cell receptor (beta chain) is from a study of Ad26.COV2.S vaccination and SARS-CoV-2 variants. Study background: A participant enrolled in the COV1001 Ad26.COV2.S trial arm provided the sample. The study gave Ad26.COV2.S intramuscularly, once or twice 56 days apart. Study-wide results and caveats: Participants given vaccine showed non-spike TCR breadth similar to that of placebo recipients.

Comment on this clone: The antigen is undetermined.

This table comes from immunoSEQ multiplex PCR, and its TCRdb copy is limited to in-frame clones, with some not included. The sample includes roughly 270,000 clones, approximately 87% of them seen just once. Stated treatment: around 19 received Ad26.COV2.S at low or high dose, single or two shots; about 5 received placebo; per-sample allocation not given. After the first vaccine or placebo injection, samples were drawn on day 63. Boston provided a donor who was an adult aged 18-55 years. With 1 base removed from V and 8 bases from J, the gap between germline ends came to 18 bases. The CDR3 spans 15 residues. Per germline, CDR1 SGHRS and CDR2 YFSETQ.

The TCR was taken from a person aged 18 to 65 who received the Ad26.COV2.S COVID-19 vaccine or a placebo. V is TRBV5-1 and J is TRBJ1-2; D is perhaps TRBD1 (5 bases). Material: peripheral blood, obtained in a trial of Ad26.COV2.S vaccine versus placebo. The CDR3 reads CASSLTGTPPGGYTF. The CDR3 DNA follows: TGCGCCAGCAGCTTGACCGGGACCCCGCCCGGGGGCTACACCTTC.